The clone carrying this TCR beta chain was picked up one time. Its matching antigen is unknown. The entry originates in a study of long-term antiretroviral therapy in people with HIV. Overall study findings and caveats: Controls showed broader CDR3 length ranges than did the HIV repertoires.

Every one of the donors gave at least one pre-ART PBMC sample and at least two post-ART PBMC samples. Every specimen provided roughly 1-10 million cryopreserved PBMC before DNA extraction took place. The CDR3 extends over 16 amino acids. The germline V gene encodes CDR1 ENHRY and CDR2 SYGVKD. With 3 bases removed from V and 7 bases from J, the gap between germline ends came to 19 bases. The libraries were made with immunoSEQ v3.0 at survey level. TCRdb keeps only in-frame clones here, not all; method: immunoSEQ multiplex PCR. The sample contains 20,000 to 25,000 clones, approximately 82% of which appear only once.

J is TRBJ2-1 and V is TRBV10-3; the D call may be TRBD1 or TRBD2 (6 bases each). The sequences come from unsorted PBMCs, collected 2.4 years after starting antiretroviral therapy. The sequence came from a man aged 40-50 years with HIV. The CDR3 bases are TGTGCCATCAGTGACGTGGGGGGCACAGGAGTGAATGAGCAGTTCTTC. Its protein product is CAISDVGGTGVNEQFF.